This entry lists 18 T cell receptor beta chains sequenced from one sample in a study of regulatory T cells in long-lasting Graves disease (dated by TCRdb to the early 2020s). The library was made by multiplex PCR. The sample was run on an Illumina HiSeq 4000. CDR3 regions were amplified by Arm-PCR with iRepertoire HTBI primers to construct TCR beta libraries. The public reads were reanalyzed by TCRdb: fastp trimming at Q25, MiXCR alignment, in-frame beta chains only. Every distinct CDR3 protein forms one entry, paired with its most common genes and DNA. The sample contains approximately 480,000 distinct CDR3 sequences, 16% of them found a single time. The ten biggest clones cover 12% of the sample. The label giving this sample's time point can be read as: newly diagnosed GD, antithyroid drugs for less than 3 months. For both TCR sequencing and RNA sequencing, RNA was extracted from PBMCs in TRIzol.

The sample was also reused in another study, on T cells in Graves' hyperthyroidism and ophthalmopathy.

The sample in question was peripheral blood mononuclear cells (PBMCs), obtained at new diagnosis, from a patient treated with antithyroid drugs. All receptors come from a man aged 35 to 55 with Graves disease. Donor details come from another sample of the same person, matched by shared clones.

This clonotype was detected ten times or more. This sequence joins TRBV7-3 and TRBJ2-1; 9 bases are a match to TRBD1. The trim removed 4 bases at V and 9 bases at J, leaving 10 bases unmatched. Per germline, CDR1 SGHTA and CDR2 FQGTGA. The CDR3 is made up of 15 amino acids. CDR3 in DNA: TGTGCCAGCAGCTCCCCGGGACAGGGAGTGGTTGAGCAGTTCTTC. Its translation is CASSSPGQGVVEQFF. Full variable domain (outside the CDR3, taken from reference TRBV7-3 and TRBJ2-1): GAGVSQTPSNKVTEKGKYVELRCDPISGHTALYWYRQSLGQGPEFLIYFQGTGAADDSGLPNDRFFAVRPEGSVSTLKIQRTERGDSAVYLCASSSPGQGVVEQFFGPGTRLTVL.

This chain connects TRBV20-1 to TRBJ2-1; TRBD2 matches 11 bases. The CDR3 sequence is 14 residues long. CDR1 is DFQATT, CDR2 SNEGSKA, per germline (reference sequence). V lost 2 bases, J lost 9 bases, and 6 bases stayed unmatched. This chain's CDR3 is CSARPQTSGAEQFF. CDR3 DNA: TGCAGTGCTAGACCCCAGACTAGCGGGGCTGAGCAGTTCTTC.

Comments on this clonotype: The junction departs from germline at one end; a sequencing error may be responsible. The gene calls are TRBV29-1 and TRBJ2-1; TRBD1 matches at 9 bases. This CDR3 is 14 amino acids long. Germline V gives CDR1 SQVTM, CDR2 ANQGSEA. This CDR3 is CGVGRQGVDNEQSF. In DNA form, the CDR3 reads TGCGGCGTTGGGCGACAGGGGGTGGACAATGAGCAGTCCTTC.

The table lists this clonotype with a few counts. This sequence joins TRBV28 and TRBJ1-1; no definite D call. Germline V gene lookup returns CDR1 MDHEN and CDR2 SYDVKM. V was trimmed by 3 bases and J by 11 bases, leaving 10 bases between them. The CDR3 is 11 residues long. The CDR3 region has the DNA TGTGCCAGCAGTTTCACCCTTGAGGCTTTCTTT. Protein: CASSFTLEAFF.

This clonotype was counted many times. The V and J genes are TRBV7-3 and TRBJ2-1; weak D call: TRBD2 (6 bases). The CDR3 is 16 residues long. Trimming left V 1 base short and J 0 bases short, with 10 bases between. CDR1 SGHTA and CDR2 FQGTGA come from the germline V gene. Here the CDR3 DNA reads TGTGCCAGCAGCTTAAGAGGAGGGAGCTCCTACAATGAGCAGTTCTTC. Its protein product is CASSLRGGSSYNEQFF.

The table lists this clonotype with a few counts. The chain employs TRBV15 and TRBJ1-5, with D unresolved. Looked up from germline, CDR1 is LNHNV and CDR2 is YYDKDF (reference sequence). This CDR3 spans 10 amino acids. Trimming took 7 bases from V and 7 from J, leaving 5 bases between them. CDR3 DNA sequence: TGTGCCACCACGGGCCAGCCCCAGCATTTT. Translation gives CATTGQPQHF.

CDR3 region: CASRAWGTGNTIYF. As DNA, the CDR3 is TGTGCCAGCAGAGCCTGGGGGACAGGAAACACCATATATTTT. The chain uses TRBV12-3 or TRBV12-4 and TRBJ1-3; possible D gene TRBD1, 6 bases. V lost 6 bases to trimming and J lost 4 bases, with 13 bases between them. CDR3 length: 14 amino acids.

This clonotype has ten or more counts. V usage is TRBV20-1 and J usage is TRBJ2-1; 12 bases map to TRBD2. CDR3 length equals 14 residues. Trimming at V came to 4 bases and at J to 6 bases, leaving 4 bases not matched to a gene. From germline, CDR1 is DFQATT and CDR2 SNEGSKA (reference sequence). The CDR3 sequence is CSATTSGGPNEQFF. The DNA of the CDR3 is TGCAGTGCTACGACTAGCGGGGGCCCCAATGAGCAGTTCTTC.

This clonotype was counted a few times. V is TRBV28 and J is TRBJ1-5; weak D call: TRBD1 (5 bases). There are 14 residues in the CDR3. Germline V gene data show CDR1 as MDHEN and CDR2 as SYDVKM. Trimming left V 6 bases short and J 4 bases short, with 13 bases between. The CDR3 DNA reads as TGTGCCAGCAGATCCGCGGGGGGTAATCAGCCCCAGCATTTT. It encodes CASRSAGGNQPQHF.

This clonotype was found a few times. The V call is TRBV5-1, the J call TRBJ1-3, with TRBD1 matching 8 bases. Germline CDR1 reads SGHRS; CDR2 reads YFSETQ. The CDR3 loop spans 15 amino acids. Unmatched junction bases numbered 5, after V lost 4 bases and J lost 2 bases. The CDR3 DNA follows: TGCGCCAGCAGCCGCGCCAGGGGGCCTGGAAACACCATATATTTT. This sequence encodes CASSRARGPGNTIYF.

This clonotype was detected a few times. The chain joins TRBV6-1 to TRBJ2-6, with 7 bases identical to TRBD2. This CDR3 has 16 amino acids. CDR1 is MNHNS and CDR2 is SASEGT in the germline V gene. The CDR3 loop reads CAGSYGTNSGANVLTF. The DNA of the CDR3 is TGTGCAGGCTCCTACGGGACTAACTCTGGGGCCAACGTCCTGACTTTC.

The rearrangement joins TRBV5-1 to TRBJ1-4; no definite D call. This CDR3 region has 13 residues. The germline gives CDR1 SGHRS, CDR2 YFSETQ. Between the trimmed V and J ends, which lost 4 bases and 2 bases, there was a span of 6 bases. In nucleotides, the CDR3 is TGCGCCAGCAGCCCAATCACTAATGAAAAACTGTTTTTT. Residues: CASSPITNEKLFF.

V is TRBV9 and J is TRBJ2-2; 7 bases match TRBD1. V dropped 2 bases and J dropped 3; count of bases not matched to a gene: 4. Looked up from germline, CDR1 is SGDLS and CDR2 is YYNGEE. This CDR3 has 15 amino acids. The CDR3: CASSVRQGHTGELFF. The DNA of the CDR3 is TGTGCCAGCAGCGTGAGACAGGGTCACACCGGGGAGCTGTTTTTT.

This clonotype occurred a few times. J is TRBJ2-6 and V is TRBV20-1; 8 bases are shared with TRBD1. The ends lost 0 bases at V and 0 bases at J; junction bases unmatched: 4. Germline CDR1 DFQATT, CDR2 SNEGSKA (reference sequence). The CDR3 extends over 17 amino acids. DNA for the CDR3: TGCAGTGCTAGAGATCAGGGGGCCCACTCTGGGGCCAACGTCCTGACTTTC. Its translation: CSARDQGAHSGANVLTF.

With regard to this clonotype: The junction departs from the called germline gene at one end, perhaps through a read error. The chain recombines TRBV6-2 or TRBV6-3 with TRBJ2-7, with D perhaps being TRBD1 or TRBD2 (5 bases each). There are 19 residues in the CDR3. CDR1 is MNHEY and CDR2 is SVGEGT in the germline V gene. CDR3 nucleotide sequence: TGTGCCTGCAGTTACTCACGGGACGGACGAATAGAGAGCTCCTACGAGCAGTACTTC. Translated: CACSYSRDGRIESSYEQYF.

This clonotype was detected only a few times. The chain combines TRBV6-5 with TRBJ2-1, with TRBD2 matching 11 bases. V lost 2 bases, J lost 7 bases, and 4 bases stayed unmatched. The CDR3 contains 15 residues. Germline loops: CDR1 MNHEY, CDR2 SVGAGI. The chain's CDR3 is CASSYGTSGSNEQFF. The DNA of the CDR3 is TGTGCCAGCAGTTACGGGACTAGCGGATCTAATGAGCAGTTCTTC.

This clonotype has at least ten counts. The junction and the germline gene differ at one end; a read error may be behind it. This rearrangement joins TRBV5-1 to TRBJ1-6; 7 nucleotides match TRBD1. The CDR3 spans 14 residues. Germline loops: CDR1 SGHRS, CDR2 YFSETQ. The CDR3 spells CASSRLDRESPLHF. CDR3 in DNA: TGTGCCAGCAGCCGCCTCGACAGGGAATCACCCCTCCACTTT.

This clonotype has more than one count but fewer than ten. The chain carries TRBV25-1 and TRBJ1-6; D remains ambiguous. This CDR3 has 13 amino acids. Trimming cost V 6 bases and J 7 bases, with 10 bases left between them. Germline V CDR1 and CDR2: MGHDK, SYGVNS. The CDR3 reads CASSARSNSPLHF. The DNA of the CDR3 is TGTGCCAGCAGCGCGAGATCGAATTCACCCCTCCACTTT.